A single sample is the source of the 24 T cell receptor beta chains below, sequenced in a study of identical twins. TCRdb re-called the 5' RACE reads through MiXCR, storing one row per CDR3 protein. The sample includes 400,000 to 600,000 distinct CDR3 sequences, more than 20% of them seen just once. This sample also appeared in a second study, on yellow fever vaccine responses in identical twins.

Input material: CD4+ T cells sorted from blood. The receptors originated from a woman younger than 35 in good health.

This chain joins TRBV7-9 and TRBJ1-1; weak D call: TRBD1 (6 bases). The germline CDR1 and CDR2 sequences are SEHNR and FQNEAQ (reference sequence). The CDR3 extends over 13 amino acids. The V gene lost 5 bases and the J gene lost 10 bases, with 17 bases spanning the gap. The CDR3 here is CASSLQGRDVAFF. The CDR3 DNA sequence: TGTGCCAGCAGCCTCCAGGGGAGAGATGTAGCTTTCTTT.

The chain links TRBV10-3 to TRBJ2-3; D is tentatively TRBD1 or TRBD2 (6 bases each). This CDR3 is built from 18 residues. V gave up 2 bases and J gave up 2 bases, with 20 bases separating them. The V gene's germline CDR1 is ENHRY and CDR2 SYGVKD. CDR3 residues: CAISELSRGGGNTDTQYF. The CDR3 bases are TGTGCCATCAGTGAGCTATCACGAGGGGGAGGAAACACAGATACGCAGTATTTT.

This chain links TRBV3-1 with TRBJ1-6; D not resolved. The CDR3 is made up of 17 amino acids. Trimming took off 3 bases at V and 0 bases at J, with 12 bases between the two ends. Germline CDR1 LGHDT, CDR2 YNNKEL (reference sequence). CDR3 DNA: TGTGCCAGCAGCCAGAAGGGCCGGAGCTCCTATAATTCACCCCTCCACTTT. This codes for CASSQKGRSSYNSPLHF.

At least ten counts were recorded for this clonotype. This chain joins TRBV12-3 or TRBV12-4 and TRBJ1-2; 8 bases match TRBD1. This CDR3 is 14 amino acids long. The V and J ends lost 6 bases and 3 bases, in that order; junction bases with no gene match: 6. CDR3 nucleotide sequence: TGTGCCAGCAGCCGGGGACAGGTGGACTATGGCTACACCTTC. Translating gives CASSRGQVDYGYTF.

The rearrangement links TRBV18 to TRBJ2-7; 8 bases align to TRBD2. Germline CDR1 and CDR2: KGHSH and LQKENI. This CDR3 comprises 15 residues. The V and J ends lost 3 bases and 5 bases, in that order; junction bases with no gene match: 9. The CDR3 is CASSPSREGRDEQYF. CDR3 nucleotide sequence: TGTGCCAGCTCACCGTCACGGGAGGGCCGCGACGAGCAGTACTTC.

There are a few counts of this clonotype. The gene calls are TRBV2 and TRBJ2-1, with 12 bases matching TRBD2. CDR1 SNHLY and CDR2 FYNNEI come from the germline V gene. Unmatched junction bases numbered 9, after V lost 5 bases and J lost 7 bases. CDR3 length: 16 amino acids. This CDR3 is CASSPTSGSLWNEQFF. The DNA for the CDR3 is TGTGCCAGCAGTCCGACTAGCGGGAGTCTATGGAATGAGCAGTTCTTC.

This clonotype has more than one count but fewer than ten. CDR3 coding DNA: TGTGCCAGCAACGCGGACAGGGCCTCCTACGAGCAGTACTTC. This encodes CASNADRASYEQYF. The chain combines TRBV7-9 with TRBJ2-7; 8 bases are a match to TRBD1. This CDR3 is built from 14 residues. The V gene's germline CDR1 is SEHNR and CDR2 FQNEAQ (reference sequence). Unmatched junction bases numbered 5, after V lost 7 bases and J lost 0 bases.

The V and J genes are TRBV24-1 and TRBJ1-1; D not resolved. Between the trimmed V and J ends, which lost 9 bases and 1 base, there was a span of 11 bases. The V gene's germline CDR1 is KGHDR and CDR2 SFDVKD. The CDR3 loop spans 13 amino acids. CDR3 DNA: TGTGCCACCTCGAAGGGAGGGAACACTGAAGCTTTCTTT. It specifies CATSKGGNTEAFF.

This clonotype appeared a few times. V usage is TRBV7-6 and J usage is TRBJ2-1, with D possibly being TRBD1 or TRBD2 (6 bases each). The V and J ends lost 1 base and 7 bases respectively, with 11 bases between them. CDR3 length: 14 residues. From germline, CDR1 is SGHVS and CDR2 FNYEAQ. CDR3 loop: CASSLGGAKNEQFF. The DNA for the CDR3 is TGTGCCAGCAGCTTAGGGGGGGCGAAAAATGAGCAGTTCTTC.

CDR3: CASSRTREGTDTQYF. CDR3 coding DNA: TGTGCCAGTAGCCGAACTAGGGAAGGTACAGATACGCAGTATTTT. The rearrangement joins TRBV19 to TRBJ2-3; tentatively, D is TRBD2 (5 bases). Germline-derived CDR1 and CDR2 are LNHDA and SQIVND (reference sequence). The CDR3 spans 15 residues. V was pared by 6 bases and J by 3 bases, with 16 bases between.

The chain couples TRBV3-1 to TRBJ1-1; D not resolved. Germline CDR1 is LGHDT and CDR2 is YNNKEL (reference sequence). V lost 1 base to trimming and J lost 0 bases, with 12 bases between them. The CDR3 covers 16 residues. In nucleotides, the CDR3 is TGTGCCAGCAGCCAAGGTTCCCTAAGCATGAACACTGAAGCTTTCTTT. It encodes CASSQGSLSMNTEAFF.

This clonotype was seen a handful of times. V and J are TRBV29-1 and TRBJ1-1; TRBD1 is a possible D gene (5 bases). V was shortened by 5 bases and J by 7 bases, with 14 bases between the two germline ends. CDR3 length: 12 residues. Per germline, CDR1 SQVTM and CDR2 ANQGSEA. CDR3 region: CSVRDAKGEAFF. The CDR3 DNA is TGCAGCGTTAGGGACGCCAAAGGTGAAGCTTTCTTT.

DNA for the CDR3: TGTGCCAGCAGTATAACAGGGGTTGAAAAACTGTTTTTT. As protein: CASSITGVEKLFF. The genes are TRBV28 and TRBJ1-4, with TRBD1 identical over 7 bases. The CDR3 is 13 residues long. Looked up from germline, CDR1 is MDHEN and CDR2 is SYDVKM. V dropped 5 bases and J dropped 7; count of bases not matched to a gene: 4.

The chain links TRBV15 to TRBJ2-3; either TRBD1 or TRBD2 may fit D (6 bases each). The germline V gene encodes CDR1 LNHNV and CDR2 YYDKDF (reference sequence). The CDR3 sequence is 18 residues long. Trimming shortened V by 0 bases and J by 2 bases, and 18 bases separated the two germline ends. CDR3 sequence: CATSRDVGGSALTDTQYF. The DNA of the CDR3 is TGTGCCACCAGCAGAGATGTAGGGGGGTCAGCCCTCACAGATACGCAGTATTTT.

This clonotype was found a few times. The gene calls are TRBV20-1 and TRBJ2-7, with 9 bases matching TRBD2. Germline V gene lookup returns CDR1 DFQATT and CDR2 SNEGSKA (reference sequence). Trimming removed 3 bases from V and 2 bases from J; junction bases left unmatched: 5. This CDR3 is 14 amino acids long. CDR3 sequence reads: CSARASGTTYEQYF. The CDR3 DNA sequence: TGCAGTGCTAGGGCTAGCGGGACGACCTACGAGCAGTACTTC.

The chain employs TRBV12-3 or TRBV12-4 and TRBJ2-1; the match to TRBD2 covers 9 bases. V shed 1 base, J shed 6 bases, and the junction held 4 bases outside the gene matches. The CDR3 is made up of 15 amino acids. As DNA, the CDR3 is TGTGCCAGCAGTTTAGAAGGGACTAGCATCAATGAGCAGTTCTTC. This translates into CASSLEGTSINEQFF.

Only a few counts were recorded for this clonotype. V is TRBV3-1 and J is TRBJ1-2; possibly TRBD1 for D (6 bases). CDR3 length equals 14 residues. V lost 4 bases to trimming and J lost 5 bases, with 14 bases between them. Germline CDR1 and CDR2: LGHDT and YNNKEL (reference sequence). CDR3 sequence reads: CASSPDQGPYGYTF. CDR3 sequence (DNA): TGTGCCAGCAGCCCTGATCAGGGGCCTTATGGCTACACCTTC.

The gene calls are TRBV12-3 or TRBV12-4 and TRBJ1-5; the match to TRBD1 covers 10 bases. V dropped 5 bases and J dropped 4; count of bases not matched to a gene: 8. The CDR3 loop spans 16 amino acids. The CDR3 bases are TGTGCCAGCAGTCTCGACAGGGGGCTGAAAAATCAGCCCCAGCATTTT. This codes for CASSLDRGLKNQPQHF.

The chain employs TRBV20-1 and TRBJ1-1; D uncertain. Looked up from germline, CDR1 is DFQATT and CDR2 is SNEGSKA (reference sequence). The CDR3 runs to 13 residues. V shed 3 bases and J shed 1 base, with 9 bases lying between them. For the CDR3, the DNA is TGCAGTGCTAGGAATGCAGGGAACACTGAAGCTTTCTTT. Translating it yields CSARNAGNTEAFF.

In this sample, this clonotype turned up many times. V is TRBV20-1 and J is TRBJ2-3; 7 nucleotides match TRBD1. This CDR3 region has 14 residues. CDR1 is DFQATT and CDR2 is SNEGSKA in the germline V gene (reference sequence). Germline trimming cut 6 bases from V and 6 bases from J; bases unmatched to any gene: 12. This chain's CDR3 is CSARPWDSRDTQYF. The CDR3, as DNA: TGCAGTGCCAGACCATGGGACAGCAGGGATACGCAGTATTTT.

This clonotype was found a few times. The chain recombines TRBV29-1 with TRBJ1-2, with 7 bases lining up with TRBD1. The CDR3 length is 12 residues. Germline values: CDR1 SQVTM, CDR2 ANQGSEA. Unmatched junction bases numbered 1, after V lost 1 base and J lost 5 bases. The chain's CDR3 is CSVEGQGYGYTF. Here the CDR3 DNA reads TGCAGCGTTGAAGGACAGGGTTATGGCTACACCTTC.

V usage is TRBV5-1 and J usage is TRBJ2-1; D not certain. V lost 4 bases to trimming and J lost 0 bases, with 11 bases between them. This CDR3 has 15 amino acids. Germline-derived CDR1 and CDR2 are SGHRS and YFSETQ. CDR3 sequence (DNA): TGCGCCAGCAGCGTGGGGTACGGCTCCTACAATGAGCAGTTCTTC. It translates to CASSVGYGSYNEQFF.

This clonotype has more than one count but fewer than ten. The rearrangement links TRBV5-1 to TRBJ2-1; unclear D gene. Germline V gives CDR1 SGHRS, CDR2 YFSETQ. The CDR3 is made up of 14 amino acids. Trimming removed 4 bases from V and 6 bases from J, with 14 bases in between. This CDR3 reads CASSAREGLNEQFF. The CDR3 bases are TGCGCCAGCAGCGCCCGTGAAGGTCTCAATGAGCAGTTCTTC.

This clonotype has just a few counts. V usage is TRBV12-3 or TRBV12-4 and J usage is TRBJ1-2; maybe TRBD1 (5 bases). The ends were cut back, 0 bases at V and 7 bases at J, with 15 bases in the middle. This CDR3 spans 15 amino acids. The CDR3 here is CASSLARGSLSGYTF. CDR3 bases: TGTGCCAGCAGTTTAGCGAGGGGTAGCCTTAGTGGCTACACCTTC.